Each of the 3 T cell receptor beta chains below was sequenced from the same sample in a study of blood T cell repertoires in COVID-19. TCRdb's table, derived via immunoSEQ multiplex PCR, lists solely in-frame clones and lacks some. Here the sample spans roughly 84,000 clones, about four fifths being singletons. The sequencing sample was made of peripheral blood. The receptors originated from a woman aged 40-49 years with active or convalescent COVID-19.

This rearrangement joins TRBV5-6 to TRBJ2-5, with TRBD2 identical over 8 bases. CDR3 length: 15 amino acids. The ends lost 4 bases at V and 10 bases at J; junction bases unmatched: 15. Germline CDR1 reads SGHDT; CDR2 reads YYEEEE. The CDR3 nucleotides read TGTGCCAGCAGCCCTGGACTCCTGTTGAGCGGGGGCCAGTACTTC. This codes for CASSPGLLLSGGQYF.

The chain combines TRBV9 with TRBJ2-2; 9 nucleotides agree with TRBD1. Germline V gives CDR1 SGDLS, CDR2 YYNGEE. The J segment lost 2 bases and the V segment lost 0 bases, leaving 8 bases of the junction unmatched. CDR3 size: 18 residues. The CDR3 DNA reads TGTGCCAGCAGCGTAGGGCTCCGGGACAGGGTAAACACCGGGGAGCTGTTTTTT. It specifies CASSVGLRDRVNTGELFF.

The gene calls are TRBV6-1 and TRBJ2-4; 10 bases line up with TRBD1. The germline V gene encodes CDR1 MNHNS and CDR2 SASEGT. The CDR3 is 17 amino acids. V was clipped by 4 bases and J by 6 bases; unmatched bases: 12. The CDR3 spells CASSALPGQGLANIQYF. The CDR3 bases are TGTGCCAGCAGTGCCCTCCCGGGACAGGGGTTGGCAAACATTCAGTACTTC.